Following are 28 T cell receptor beta chains from one sample sequenced in a study of T cell responses to AZD1222 COVID-19 vaccine. Generated by immunoSEQ multiplex PCR, the TCRdb table keeps only in-frame clones and is missing some. The sample carries more than 100,000 clones, 87% recorded once. Sequenced material: peripheral blood, taken on day 0 of AZD1222 vaccination. Every receptor here comes from an adult in good health.

CDR3 loop: CASSSKDRAKNIQYF. CDR3 sequence (DNA): TGTGCCAGCAGCTCTAAGGACAGGGCCAAAAACATTCAGTACTTC. The chain couples TRBV5-4 to TRBJ2-4; 7 bases are a match to TRBD1. The CDR3 is 15 amino acids. Germline V lookup: CDR1 SGHNT, CDR2 YYREEE (reference sequence). V gave up 3 bases and J gave up 1 base; unmatched junction bases: 4.

This clone was detected only once. CDR3 residues: CASSYDITGELFF. The CDR3, as DNA: TGTGCCAGCAGTTACGACATTACCGGGGAGCTGTTTTTT. The chain has TRBV2 and TRBJ2-2; D gene ambiguous. Germline V gene sequence: CDR1 SNHLY, CDR2 FYNNEI. Trimming cost V 5 bases and J 5 bases, with 9 bases left between them. The CDR3 length is 13 residues.

This CDR3 is CASSDWTPYNEQFF. The CDR3 DNA is TGTGCCAGCAGTGATTGGACTCCCTACAATGAGCAGTTCTTC. The chain joins TRBV6-4 to TRBJ2-1, with TRBD2 as a possible D gene (5 bases). Germline V gene lookup returns CDR1 MRHNA and CDR2 SNTAGT. The CDR3 covers 14 residues. Deletions cut 3 bases from V and 2 bases from J, with 8 bases between.

The DNA for the CDR3 is TGCGCCAGCAGCTTGGTGCCAGGGGCCTCCTACGAGCAGTACTTC. This codes for CASSLVPGASYEQYF. The V gene is TRBV5-1, the J gene TRBJ2-7; a weak D match, TRBD1 (6 bases). V lost 0 bases to trimming and J lost 0 bases, with 10 bases between them. The CDR3 is 15 residues long. CDR1 and CDR2 (germline): SGHRS, YFSETQ.

The V call is TRBV6-1, the J call TRBJ1-5, with D uncertain. The CDR3 contains 16 residues. The V end was cut by 2 bases, the J end by 0 bases, with 11 bases between. From germline, CDR1 is MNHNS and CDR2 SASEGT. The CDR3 reads CASSEPPGHSNQPQHF. As DNA, the CDR3 is TGTGCCAGCAGTGAACCCCCCGGGCATAGCAATCAGCCCCAGCATTTT.

This clone was counted once. The V gene is TRBV27, the J gene TRBJ1-5, with D perhaps matching TRBD1 (6 bases). The V gene's germline CDR1 is MNHEY and CDR2 SMNVEV (reference sequence). Trimming took off 3 bases at V and 7 bases at J, with 13 bases between the two ends. The CDR3 length is 14 residues. In DNA, the CDR3 is TGTGCCAGCAGTTTGCGGGGGCCGGGGCAGCCCCAGCATTTT. This encodes CASSLRGPGQPQHF.

The V call is TRBV11-1, the J call TRBJ1-1; D is ambiguous. The CDR3 runs 13 residues. Germline V gives CDR1 SGHAT, CDR2 FQDESV (reference sequence). V was pared by 4 bases and J by 5 bases, with 11 bases between. In DNA, the CDR3 is TGTGCCAGCAGCTGGACCGGAACAACTGAAGCTTTCTTT. Its translation: CASSWTGTTEAFF. The full variable domain, rest sourced from reference TRBV11-1 and TRBJ1-1, is EAEVAQSPRYKITEKSQAVAFWCDPISGHATLYWYRQILGQGPELLVQFQDESVVDDSQLPKDRFSAERLKGVDSTLKIQPAELGDSAMYLCASSWTGTTEAFFGQGTRLTVV.

V usage is TRBV28 and J usage is TRBJ1-6, with D unresolved. The CDR3 length is 14 residues. Per the germline V gene, CDR1 is MDHEN and CDR2 is SYDVKM. V lost 6 bases and J lost 6, with 12 bases in between. In DNA form, the CDR3 reads TGTGCCAGCAGGCCGGACTATCCTAATTCACCCCTCCACTTT. Amino acid sequence: CASRPDYPNSPLHF.

The rearrangement links TRBV2 to TRBJ1-2; 8 bases line up with TRBD1. Germline CDR1 and CDR2: SNHLY and FYNNEI. V was pared by 6 bases and J by 4 bases, with 10 bases of the junction left unmatched. CDR3 size: 15 residues. The DNA of the CDR3 is TGTGCCAGCAGCCCCCAGACAGGGGTGGTCTATGGCTACACCTTC. This gives the protein CASSPQTGVVYGYTF.

This clone was detected only once. The rearrangement uses TRBV15 and TRBJ1-2, with a tentative D call TRBD1 (5 bases). This CDR3 region has 14 residues. Trimming cost V 1 base and J 2 bases, with 8 bases left between them. The germline gives CDR1 LNHNV, CDR2 YYDKDF (reference sequence). The CDR3, as DNA: TGTGCCACCAGCAGAGCGGAGGGGAACTATGGCTACACCTTC. Protein sequence: CATSRAEGNYGYTF.

Worth noting for this clone: At one end, the junction sequence differs from germline, possibly due to a read error. The chain joins TRBV7-7 to TRBJ1-5; no definite D call. The CDR3 has 14 residues. Per germline, CDR1 SSHAT and CDR2 FNYEAQ (reference sequence). The CDR3 is CASSYRPGNQPQHF. The CDR3 DNA reads TGTGCTAGCAGCTATAGACCCGGCAATCAGCCCCAGCATTTT.

This rearrangement joins TRBV18 to TRBJ2-1; TRBD1 might be the D (6 bases). CDR3 length: 15 amino acids. V was shortened by 0 bases and J by 4 bases, with 10 bases between the two germline ends. Per the germline V gene, CDR1 is KGHSH and CDR2 is LQKENI. CDR3 sequence (DNA): TGTGCCAGCTCACCACCGGCCAGGGGATACAATGAGCAGTTCTTC. Protein: CASSPPARGYNEQFF.

The chain recombines TRBV9 with TRBJ2-5, with TRBD2 matching 11 bases. The V gene end was trimmed by 3 bases and the J gene end by 7 bases; junction bases not matched to a gene: 11. The CDR3 is 16 amino acids. Germline assignment: CDR1 SGDLS and CDR2 YYNGEE. The CDR3 region has the DNA TGTGCCAGCAGCGCTGATAGCGGGGGGGTTTCAGGGACCCAGTACTTC. This codes for CASSADSGGVSGTQYF. The complete variable domain, with remaining parts taken from reference TRBV9 and TRBJ2-5, reads DSGVTQTPKHLITATGQRVTLRCSPRSGDLSVYWYQQSLDQGLQFLIQYYNGEERAKGNILERFSAQQFPDLHSELNLSSLELGDSALYFCASSADSGGVSGTQYFGPGTRLLVL.

This clone was counted once. Sequence at one end of the junction differs from germline and may be a read error. For the CDR3, the DNA is TGTGCTAGCAGCCTATCCCTAGCGGGTCCATACAATGAGCAGTTCTTC. Protein product: CASSLSLAGPYNEQFF. The gene calls are TRBV7-7 and TRBJ2-1; TRBD2 matches at 8 bases. The CDR3 covers 16 residues. Germline V lookup: CDR1 SSHAT, CDR2 FNYEAQ (reference sequence).

V usage is TRBV7-8 and J usage is TRBJ1-3, with D possibly being TRBD1 (6 bases). This CDR3 has 13 residues. Germline V gives CDR1 SGHVS, CDR2 FQNEAQ. V was clipped by 5 bases and J by 1 base, with 6 bases between them. CDR3 in amino acids: CASSDRSGNTIYF. The CDR3 bases are TGTGCCAGCAGCGACAGGTCTGGAAACACCATATATTTT.

The chain recombines TRBV30 with TRBJ1-6; no clear D. The V end was cut by 6 bases, the J end by 7 bases, with 13 bases between. Germline CDR1 GTSNPN, CDR2 SVGIG (reference sequence). There are 13 residues in the CDR3. The CDR3 region is CACGPLNNSPLHF. The CDR3 nucleotides read TGTGCCTGTGGACCCCTAAACAATTCACCCCTCCACTTT.

This chain joins TRBV11-3 and TRBJ2-5; perhaps TRBD2 as D (5 bases). This CDR3 has 14 residues. With 7 bases removed from V and 5 bases from J, the gap between germline ends came to 17 bases. The germline CDR1 and CDR2 sequences are SGHNT and YENEEA. The chain's CDR3 is CASTPQDYLETQYF. The CDR3 nucleotides are TGTGCCAGCACACCCCAAGACTACCTGGAGACCCAGTACTTC.

The V call is TRBV5-6, the J call TRBJ1-2; the match to TRBD1 covers 8 bases. CDR1 is SGHDT and CDR2 is YYEEEE in the germline V gene. There are 15 residues in the CDR3. V trimming: 4 bases; J trimming: 3 bases; junction bases outside the gene matches: 8. The CDR3 reads CASSPGTGGYYGYTF. The CDR3 nucleotides read TGTGCCAGCAGCCCAGGGACAGGCGGATACTATGGCTACACCTTC.

This chain joins TRBV29-1 and TRBJ2-3; 8 positions agree with TRBD1. Trimming took 8 bases from V and 3 from J; bases not matched to a gene: 7. The CDR3 runs 13 residues. CDR1 and CDR2 (germline): SQVTM, ANQGSEA. CDR3 coding DNA: TGCAGCCTGAACCGACAGGGGACAGATACGCAGTATTTT. Its protein product is CSLNRQGTDTQYF.

The chain joins TRBV7-3 to TRBJ2-1, with 7 bases lining up with TRBD2. Germline CDR1 reads SGHTA; CDR2 reads FQGTGA. The CDR3 has 15 residues. Germline trimming cut 2 bases from V and 2 bases from J; bases unmatched to any gene: 3. DNA for the CDR3: TGTGCCAGCAGCTTAGGGGGAGGGCCCTACAATGAGCAGTTCTTC. Amino acids: CASSLGGGPYNEQFF.

The genes are TRBV7-2 and TRBJ1-5; 10 bases map to TRBD1. The CDR3 consists of 17 residues. The germline CDR1 and CDR2 sequences are SGHTA and FQGNSA. V lost 0 bases to trimming and J lost 7 bases; unmatched junction nucleotides: 9. This CDR3 reads CASSLARAGQGGQPQHF. CDR3 coding DNA: TGTGCCAGCAGCTTAGCGCGGGCAGGACAGGGGGGCCAGCCCCAGCATTTT.

V usage is TRBV18 and J usage is TRBJ2-7; 7 bases map to TRBD1. The V gene's germline CDR1 is KGHSH and CDR2 LQKENI. The CDR3 has 13 amino acids. V gave up 3 bases and J gave up 3 bases; unmatched junction bases: 2. The CDR3 loop is CASSPGQSYEQYF. The CDR3 DNA sequence: TGTGCCAGCTCACCGGGACAGAGCTACGAGCAGTACTTC.

This chain joins TRBV7-3 and TRBJ2-1; the D gene is possibly TRBD2 (6 bases). Trimming took 1 base from V and 7 from J, leaving 14 bases between them. The CDR3 is made up of 15 amino acids. The germline V gene has CDR1 SGHTA and CDR2 FQGTGA. The DNA of the CDR3 is TGTGCCAGCAGCTTAAATAGCGCCGGGACTAATGAGCAGTTCTTC. Its translation: CASSLNSAGTNEQFF.

The chain links TRBV7-8 to TRBJ2-1; no reliable D call. The CDR3 is made up of 17 amino acids. Germline loops: CDR1 SGHVS, CDR2 FQNEAQ. V was cut by 2 bases and J by 1 base, with 15 bases left in between. CDR3 nucleotide sequence: TGTGCCAGCAGCTTACGTGGGCTCGATGAGTCCTACAATGAGCAGTTCTTC. Protein sequence: CASSLRGLDESYNEQFF.

In nucleotides, the CDR3 is TGTGCCAGCAGAGTGGGGGTTACAGACTATGGCTACACCTTC. Its translation: CASRVGVTDYGYTF. The V call is TRBV27, the J call TRBJ1-2, with D tentatively TRBD1 (5 bases). V gave up 6 bases and J gave up 3 bases, with 14 bases separating them. The CDR3 covers 14 residues. CDR1 is MNHEY, CDR2 SMNVEV, per germline (reference sequence).

This clone was seen only once. This rearrangement joins TRBV18 to TRBJ2-5; D uncertain. CDR3 size: 12 residues. The germline V gene has CDR1 KGHSH and CDR2 LQKENI. The germline V and J ends were trimmed by 1 base and 4 bases, with 4 bases remaining between them. CDR3 residues: CASSPQGETQYF. The CDR3, as DNA: TGTGCCAGCTCACCACAGGGAGAGACCCAGTACTTC.

This chain uses TRBV4-1 with TRBJ1-5; 8 nucleotides line up with TRBD1. Germline V gives CDR1 MGHRA, CDR2 YSYEKL. This CDR3 is 16 amino acids long. Trimming cost V 3 bases and J 1 base; bases outside gene matches: 5. The CDR3: CASSQIGTGSNQPQHF. The DNA for the CDR3 is TGCGCCAGCAGCCAGATCGGGACAGGCAGCAATCAGCCCCAGCATTTT.

The chain employs TRBV2 and TRBJ2-1; D gene unclear. Per the germline V gene, CDR1 is SNHLY and CDR2 is FYNNEI. V was trimmed by 5 bases and J by 6 bases, leaving 8 bases between them. CDR3 length equals 12 residues. Here the CDR3 reads CASSPPGNEQFF. CDR3 coding DNA: TGTGCCAGCAGTCCCCCAGGCAATGAGCAGTTCTTC.